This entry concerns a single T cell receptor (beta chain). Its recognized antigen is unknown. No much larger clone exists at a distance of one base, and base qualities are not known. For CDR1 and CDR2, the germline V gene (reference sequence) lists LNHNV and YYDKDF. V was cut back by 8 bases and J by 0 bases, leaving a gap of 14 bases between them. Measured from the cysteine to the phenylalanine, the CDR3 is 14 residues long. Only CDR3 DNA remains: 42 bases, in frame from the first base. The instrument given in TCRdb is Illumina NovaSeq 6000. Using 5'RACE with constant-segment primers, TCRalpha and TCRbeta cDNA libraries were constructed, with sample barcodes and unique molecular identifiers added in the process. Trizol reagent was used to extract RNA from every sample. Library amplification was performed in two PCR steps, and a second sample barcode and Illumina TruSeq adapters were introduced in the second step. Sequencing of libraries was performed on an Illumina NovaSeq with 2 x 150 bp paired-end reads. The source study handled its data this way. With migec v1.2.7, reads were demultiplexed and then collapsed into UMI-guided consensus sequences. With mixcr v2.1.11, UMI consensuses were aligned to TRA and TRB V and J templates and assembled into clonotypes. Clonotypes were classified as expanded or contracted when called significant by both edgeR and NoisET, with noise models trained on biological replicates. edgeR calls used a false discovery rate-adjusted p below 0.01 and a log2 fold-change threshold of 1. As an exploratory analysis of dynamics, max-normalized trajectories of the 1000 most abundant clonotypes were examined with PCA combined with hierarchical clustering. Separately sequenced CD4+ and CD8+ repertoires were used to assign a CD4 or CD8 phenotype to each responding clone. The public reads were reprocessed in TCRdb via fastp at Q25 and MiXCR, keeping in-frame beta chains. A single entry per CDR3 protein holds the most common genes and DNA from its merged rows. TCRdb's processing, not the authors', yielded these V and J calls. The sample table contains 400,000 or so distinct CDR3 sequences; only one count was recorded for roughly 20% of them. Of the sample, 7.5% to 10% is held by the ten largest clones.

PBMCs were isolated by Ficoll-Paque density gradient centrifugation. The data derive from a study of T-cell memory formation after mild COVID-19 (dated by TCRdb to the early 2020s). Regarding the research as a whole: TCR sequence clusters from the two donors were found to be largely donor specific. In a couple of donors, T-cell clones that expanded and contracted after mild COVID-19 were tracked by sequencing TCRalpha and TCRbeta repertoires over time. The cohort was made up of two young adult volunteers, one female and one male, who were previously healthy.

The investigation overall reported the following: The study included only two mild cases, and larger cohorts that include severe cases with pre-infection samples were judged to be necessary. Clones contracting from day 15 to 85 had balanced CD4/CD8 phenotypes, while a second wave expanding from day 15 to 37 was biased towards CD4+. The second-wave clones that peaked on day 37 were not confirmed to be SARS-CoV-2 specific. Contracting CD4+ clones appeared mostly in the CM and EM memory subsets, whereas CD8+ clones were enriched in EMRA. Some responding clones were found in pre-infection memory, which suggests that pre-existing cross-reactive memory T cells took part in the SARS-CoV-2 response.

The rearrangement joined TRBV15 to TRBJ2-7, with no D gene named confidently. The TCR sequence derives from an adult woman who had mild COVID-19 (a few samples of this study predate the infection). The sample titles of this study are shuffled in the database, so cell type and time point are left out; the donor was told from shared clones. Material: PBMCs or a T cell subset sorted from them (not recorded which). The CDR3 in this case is CATDLRVTSYEQYF. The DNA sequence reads TGTGCCACCGACTTAAGGGTCACCTCCTACGAGCAGTACTTC. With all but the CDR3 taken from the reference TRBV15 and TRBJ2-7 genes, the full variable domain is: DAMVIQNPRYQVTQFGKPVTLSCSQTLNHNVMYWYQQKSSQAPKLLFHYYDKDFNNEADTPDNFQSRRPNTSFCFLDIRSPGLGDTAMYLCATDLRVTSYEQYFGPGTRLTVT.